These T cell receptor beta chains were read from a single sample in a study of blood T cell repertoires in COVID-19. Produced via immunoSEQ multiplex PCR; TCRdb's table is partial and in-frame only. This sample has about 170,000 clones, with about 86% found just once. The sample comprised peripheral blood. These receptors were taken from a man between 18 and 29 years old with active or convalescent COVID-19. The CDR3 runs from the conserved cysteine through the conserved F or W. Each record gives: D gene, J gene, clone size, V gene, CDR3 protein, CDR3 DNA. The D gene is left open where the match is weak. Rows may omit the clone size; those that give it use once, few, many or a size class.

TRBD1 TRBJ1-1 once TRBV5-1 CASSVDRLGTEAFF TGCGCCAGCAGCGTGGACAGGTTGGGCACTGAAGCTTTCTTT
TRBD1 TRBJ1-6 . TRBV19 CASKDRGNSPLHF TGTGCCAGTAAGGACAGGGGAAATTCACCCCTCCACTTT
TRBD1 TRBJ1-6 once TRBV9 CASSVAPLDRSNYNSPLHF TGTGCCAGCAGCGTAGCCCCATTGGACAGGAGCAACTATAATTCACCCCTCCACTTT
TRBD1 TRBJ1-6 . TRBV7-2 CASSLAMGQKNSPLHF TGTGCCAGCAGCTTAGCGATGGGACAGAAGAATTCACCCCTCCACTTT
. TRBJ2-5 . TRBV27 CASSLSRWQETQYF TGTGCCAGCAGTTTATCGAGGTGGCAAGAGACCCAGTACTTC
TRBD1 TRBJ2-3 . TRBV18 CASSPLTGETDTQYF TGTGCCAGCTCACCACTTACAGGGGAAACAGATACGCAGTATTTT
TRBD2 TRBJ2-2 . TRBV10-1 CASSGGTSGTGELFF TGCGCCAGCAGTGGGGGGACTAGCGGAACCGGGGAGCTGTTTTTT
. TRBJ2-4 . TRBV6-6 CASSYSQEAKNIQYF TGTGCCAGCAGTTACTCACAAGAAGCCAAAAACATTCAGTACTTC
TRBD1 TRBJ2-6 . TRBV3-1/TRBV3-2 CASSPQGASGANVLTF TGTGCCAGCAGCCCTCAGGGGGCCTCTGGGGCCAACGTCCTGACTTTC
TRBD1 TRBJ2-7 . TRBV15 CATSRGGQLGFGDEQYF TGTGCCACCAGCAGAGGGGGACAGCTAGGGTTTGGAGACGAGCAGTACTTC
. TRBJ1-2 . TRBV28 CASSLSGGRDGYTF TGTGCCAGCAGTTTATCGGGGGGGAGGGACGGCTACACCTTC
. TRBJ1-2 once TRBV24-1 CATSDDSYGYTF TGTGCCACCAGTGACGACAGCTATGGCTACACCTTC
TRBD1 TRBJ2-2 . TRBV5-1 CASVPGQGYGELFF TGCGCCAGCGTACCGGGACAGGGGTACGGGGAGCTGTTTTTT
. TRBJ2-7 . TRBV6-2/TRBV6-3 CASSYFALNYEQYF TGTGCCAGCAGTTATTTCGCCCTAAACTACGAGCAGTACTTC
. TRBJ1-1 . TRBV2 CASSVQVNTEAFF TGTGCCAGCAGTGTACAGGTGAACACTGAAGCTTTCTTT
. TRBJ2-6 . TRBV2 CASSEVTRTGNSGANVLTF TGTGCCAGCAGTGAAGTCACACGAACAGGGAACTCTGGGGCCAACGTCCTGACTTTC
. TRBJ1-5 . TRBV15 CATSRDGLDNQPQHF TGTGCCACCAGCAGAGACGGACTGGACAATCAGCCCCAGCATTTT
. TRBJ1-2 . TRBV5-4 CASSLVRPGKRVGYTF TGTGCCAGCAGCTTGGTAAGGCCAGGGAAACGGGTCGGCTACACCTTC
. TRBJ1-6 . TRBV27 CASSSHREKISPLHF TGTGCCAGCAGTTCCCACAGGGAAAAGATTTCACCCCTCCACTTT
. TRBJ2-5 . TRBV28 CASSFQGPAQETQYF TGTGCCAGCAGTTTTCAGGGTCCGGCCCAAGAGACCCAGTACTTC
TRBD2 TRBJ2-3 . TRBV19 CASSILMGIAREITDTQYF TGTGCCAGTAGTATACTAATGGGGATCGCGCGGGAGATCACAGATACGCAGTATTTT
TRBD1 TRBJ1-3 . TRBV5-1 CASGTGAPSGNTIYF TGCGCCAGCGGAACAGGGGCCCCCTCTGGAAACACCATATATTTT
. TRBJ2-1 . TRBV12-3/TRBV12-4 CATSSREKQFF TGTGCCACCTCGAGTAGGGAGAAGCAGTTCTTC
. TRBJ1-2 . TRBV2 CASGDYRDGYTF TGTGCCAGCGGGGACTACAGGGATGGCTACACCTTC
TRBD1 TRBJ1-2 . TRBV5-4 CASSRAQGEDGYTF TGTGCCAGCAGCCGGGCGCAGGGGGAAGATGGCTACACCTTC
TRBD2 TRBJ2-1 . TRBV2 CASSLTSGLYNEQFF TGTGCCAGCAGTCTGACTAGCGGGCTATACAATGAGCAGTTCTTC
. TRBJ1-2 . TRBV28 CASHTSHRVTVKYYGYTF TGTGCCAGCCATACCTCCCACCGGGTCACCGTAAAATACTATGGCTACACCTTC
TRBD2 TRBJ2-3 . TRBV27 CASSFLPRLAGDTQYF TGTGCCAGCAGTTTCCTCCCACGACTAGCGGGAGATACGCAGTATTTT
TRBD2 TRBJ2-1 . TRBV30 CAWSVDGRPNNEQFF TGTGCCTGGAGTGTAGACGGGAGGCCCAACAATGAGCAGTTCTTC
. TRBJ1-6 . TRBV11-2 CASSLSSWGNSPLHF TGTGCCAGCAGCTTATCTAGCTGGGGTAATTCACCCCTCCACTTT
TRBD2 TRBJ2-3 . TRBV7-8 CASSPRKASGYTDTQYF TGTGCCAGCAGCCCTCGTAAAGCTAGCGGATACACAGATACGCAGTATTTT
. TRBJ2-5 . TRBV7-8 CASSSTPDAVQETQYF TGTGCCAGCAGCTCAACACCCGATGCAGTCCAAGAGACCCAGTACTTC
. TRBJ1-5 . TRBV2 CASRGGSKPQHF TGTGCCAGCAGGGGGGGGAGTAAGCCCCAGCATTTT
TRBD1 TRBJ2-1 . TRBV5-1 CASSLDRGYNEQFF TGCGCCAGCAGCTTGGACAGGGGTTACAATGAGCAGTTCTTC
. TRBJ2-1 . TRBV3-1/TRBV3-2 CASSQERGGEYNEQFF TGTGCCAGCAGCCAAGAAAGGGGGGGCGAGTACAATGAGCAGTTCTTC
. TRBJ1-1 . TRBV28 CASSFFGFEAFF TGTGCCAGCAGTTTTTTCGGGTTTGAAGCTTTCTTT
. TRBJ1-4 . TRBV10-3 CAISEVPDRSNEKLFF TGTGCCATCAGTGAAGTTCCGGACAGATCTAATGAAAAACTGTTTTTT
TRBD1 TRBJ1-2 . TRBV2 CASSGDRGGYTF TGTGCCAGCAGTGGGGACAGGGGAGGCTACACCTTC
TRBD1 TRBJ1-1 . TRBV19 CASTFQGGNTEAFF TGTGCCAGTACCTTCCAGGGGGGAAACACTGAAGCTTTCTTT
TRBD1 TRBJ1-5 . TRBV10-3 CAISESQGVDQPQHF TGTGCCATCAGTGAGTCACAGGGGGTAGATCAGCCCCAGCATTTT